The 5 T cell receptor beta chains listed next were all sequenced from one sample in a study of blood T cell repertoires in COVID-19. Sequencing used immunoSEQ multiplex PCR; TCRdb keeps in-frame clones, though not all of them. The sample carries more than 85,000 clones, around 86% recorded once. Sequenced: peripheral blood. Every receptor here comes from a woman aged 70 to 79 with acute or convalescent COVID-19.

This rearrangement joins TRBV28 to TRBJ2-3; D gene ambiguous. V lost 5 bases to trimming and J lost 3 bases, with 9 bases between them. Germline loops: CDR1 MDHEN, CDR2 SYDVKM. The length of the CDR3 is 13 residues. The CDR3 is CASSPPGTDTQYF. For the CDR3, the DNA is TGTGCCAGCAGTCCGCCAGGTACAGATACGCAGTATTTT.

V usage is TRBV6-1 and J usage is TRBJ2-7; D is uncertain. The germline gives CDR1 MNHNS, CDR2 SASEGT. Trimming took off 4 bases at V and 3 bases at J, with 19 bases between the two ends. This CDR3 contains 16 residues. In nucleotides, the CDR3 is TGTGCCAGCAGTGCAAGGAGTTCGAGTCCCTACTACGAGCAGTACTTC. It translates to CASSARSSSPYYEQYF.

This chain connects TRBV15 to TRBJ2-7, with TRBD2 as a possible D gene (5 bases). V was cut by 0 bases and J by 6 bases, with 21 bases left in between. This CDR3 has 17 residues. CDR1 and CDR2 from the germline V gene are LNHNV and YYDKDF (reference sequence). The DNA for the CDR3 is TGTGCCACCAGCAGAGACCCATTAGCGCTTACCGGATCCGAGCAGTACTTC. This encodes CATSRDPLALTGSEQYF.

This rearrangement joins TRBV9 to TRBJ1-1, with D possibly TRBD1 on 6 matching bases. The CDR3 extends over 13 amino acids. CDR1 is SGDLS and CDR2 is YYNGEE in the germline V gene. The V end was cut by 4 bases, the J end by 9 bases, with 16 bases between. In nucleotides, the CDR3 is TGTGCCAGCAGCCCACCGGGACACCCGCAAGCTTTCTTT. Encoded protein: CASSPPGHPQAFF. Drawing the rest from reference TRBV9 and TRBJ1-1, the complete variable domain is DSGVTQTPKHLITATGQRVTLRCSPRSGDLSVYWYQQSLDQGLQFLIQYYNGEERAKGNILERFSAQQFPDLHSELNLSSLELGDSALYFCASSPPGHPQAFFGQGTRLTVV.

This chain joins TRBV21-1 and TRBJ1-5. TRBV21-1 is shown as a pseudogene. CDR3 length: 17 amino acids. CDR3: CASSKELRGSNEQPQHF. DNA of the CDR3: TGTGCCAGCAGCAAAGAGCTCAGAGGGAGTAACGAGCAGCCCCAGCATTTT.